These T cell receptor beta chains were read from a single sample in a study of blood T cell repertoires in COVID-19. Measured with immunoSEQ multiplex PCR; TCRdb has only the in-frame clones, and not every one. The sample records fewer than 350,000 clones, 70% to 90% being singletons. The source material was peripheral blood. The receptor set was obtained from a woman aged 45-65 years with active or convalescent COVID-19. CDR3s include the opening cysteine and the closing phenylalanine or tryptophan. The D gene is left open where the match is weak. The size entry is marked missing in some rows and otherwise reads once, few, many or a size class.

d_gene	v_gene	abundance	j_gene	CDR3nt	CDR3aa
NA	TRBV7-9	NA	TRBJ1-5	TGTGCCAGCAGCTGGGGGCTGAGATATAGCAATCAGCCCCAGCATTTT	CASSWGLRYSNQPQHF
TRBD2	TRBV2	NA	TRBJ2-3	TGTGCCAGCAGTATAAGAGCTACTAGCGGGAGTGAAGATACGCAGTATTTT	CASSIRATSGSEDTQYF
TRBD1	TRBV5-1	NA	TRBJ2-5	TGCGCCAGCAGCTTGGCCCTACAGGGGTTAGAGACCCAGTACTTC	CASSLALQGLETQYF
NA	TRBV19	NA	TRBJ2-7	TGTGCCAGTAGTATGGCAGGGAGGTCCTACGAGCAGTACTTC	CASSMAGRSYEQYF
TRBD2	TRBV11-2	NA	TRBJ2-2	TGTGCCAGCAGCCCTCGGGGGGCCGGGGAGCTGTTTTTT	CASSPRGAGELFF
NA	TRBV27	NA	TRBJ1-1	TGTGCCAGCAGTTTTTCCGGGAACACTGAAGCTTTCTTT	CASSFSGNTEAFF
TRBD1	TRBV5-6	NA	TRBJ2-7	TGTGCCAGCAGCTTATATCTACAGGGGACCTACGAGCAGTACTTC	CASSLYLQGTYEQYF
TRBD1	TRBV6-5	NA	TRBJ2-2	TGTGCCAGCCGCCCACAGGGGTACACCGGGGAGCTGTTTTTT	CASRPQGYTGELFF
TRBD1	TRBV12-3/TRBV12-4	few	TRBJ2-1	TGTGCCAGCAGCCCGACAGGGGTCAATGAGCAGTTCTTC	CASSPTGVNEQFF
NA	TRBV2	NA	TRBJ1-2	TGTGCCAGCATCTCGGGAGGGGCTAGCTATGGCTACACCTTC	CASISGGASYGYTF
NA	TRBV28	NA	TRBJ1-1	TGTGCCAGCACCCTTGGGGGCGTACGGACTGAAGCTTTCTTT	CASTLGGVRTEAFF
NA	TRBV10-1	few	TRBJ1-4	TGCGCCAGCAGTGGGGGGACACTCGAGGGCGAAAAACTGTTTTTT	CASSGGTLEGEKLFF
TRBD1	TRBV28	NA	TRBJ1-2	TGTGCCAGCAGGCCGGGACAGGCCCCCGGGTATGGCTACACCTTC	CASRPGQAPGYGYTF
TRBD1	TRBV4-1	NA	TRBJ1-5	TGCGCCAGCAGCCAGACAGGGAATAGCAATCAGCCCCAGCATTTT	CASSQTGNSNQPQHF
TRBD2	TRBV5-1	NA	TRBJ2-3	TGCGCCAGCAGCCCAGGGACTAGCGGGAGGGCCGCAGATACGCAGTATTTT	CASSPGTSGRAADTQYF
NA	TRBV12-3/TRBV12-4	NA	TRBJ2-1	TGTGCCAGCAGTTTATTCAGGGCAAATGAGCAGTTCTTC	CASSLFRANEQFF
TRBD1	TRBV12-5	NA	TRBJ1-5	TGTGCTAGTGGTTTGAGGGCAGGGGGCGTTCAGCCCCAGCATTTT	CASGLRAGGVQPQHF
TRBD1	TRBV28	NA	TRBJ1-4	TGTGCCAGCTCGATCCCCGGGACAGCCAATGAAAAACTGTTTTTT	CASSIPGTANEKLFF
TRBD1	TRBV7-9	NA	TRBJ1-2	TGTGCCAGCAGCTTAGAGGGACAGGGTAACTATGGCTACACCTTC	CASSLEGQGNYGYTF
NA	TRBV4-1	NA	TRBJ2-1	TGCGCCAGCAGCCAAGAGAACCACTACTCCTACAATGAGCAGTTCTTC	CASSQENHYSYNEQFF
NA	TRBV11-3	NA	TRBJ2-1	TGTGCCAGCAGCTCTCATGCCGGGACTTCCGAGCAGTTCTTC	CASSSHAGTSEQFF
TRBD1	TRBV27	NA	TRBJ1-1	TGTGCCAGCAGTGAGGACAGGGGGCACGCTGAAGCTTTCTTT	CASSEDRGHAEAFF